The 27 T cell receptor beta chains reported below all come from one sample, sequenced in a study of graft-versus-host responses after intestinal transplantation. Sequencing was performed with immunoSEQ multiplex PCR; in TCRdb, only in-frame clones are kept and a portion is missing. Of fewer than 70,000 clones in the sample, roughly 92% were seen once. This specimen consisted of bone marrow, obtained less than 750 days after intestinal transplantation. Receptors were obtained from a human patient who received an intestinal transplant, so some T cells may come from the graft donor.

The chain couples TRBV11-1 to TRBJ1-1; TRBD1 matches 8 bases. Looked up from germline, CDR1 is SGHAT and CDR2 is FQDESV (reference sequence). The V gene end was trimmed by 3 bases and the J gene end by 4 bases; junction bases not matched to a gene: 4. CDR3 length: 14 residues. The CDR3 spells CASSLGRGPTEAFF. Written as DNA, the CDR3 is TGTGCCAGCAGCTTGGGCAGGGGGCCCACTGAAGCTTTCTTT.

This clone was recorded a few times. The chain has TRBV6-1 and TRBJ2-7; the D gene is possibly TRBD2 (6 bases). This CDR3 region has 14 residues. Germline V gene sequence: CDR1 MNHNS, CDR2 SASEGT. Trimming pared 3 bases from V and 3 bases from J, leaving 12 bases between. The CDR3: CASSEPRRGYEQYF. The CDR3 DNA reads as TGTGCCAGCAGTGAGCCCCGGCGGGGCTACGAGCAGTACTTC.

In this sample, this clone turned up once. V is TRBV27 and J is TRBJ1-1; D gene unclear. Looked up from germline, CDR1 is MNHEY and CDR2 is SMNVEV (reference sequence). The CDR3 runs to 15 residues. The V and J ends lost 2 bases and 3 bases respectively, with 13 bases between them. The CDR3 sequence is CASSLDHPVDTEAFF. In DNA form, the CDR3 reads TGTGCCAGCAGTTTAGACCACCCAGTGGACACTGAAGCTTTCTTT.

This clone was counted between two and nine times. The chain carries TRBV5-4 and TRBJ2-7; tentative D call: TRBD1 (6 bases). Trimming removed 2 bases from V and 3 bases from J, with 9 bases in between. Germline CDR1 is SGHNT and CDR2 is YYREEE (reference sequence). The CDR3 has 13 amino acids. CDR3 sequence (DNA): TGTGCCAGCAGCTTAAACAGGGTCTACGAGCAGTACTTC. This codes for CASSLNRVYEQYF.

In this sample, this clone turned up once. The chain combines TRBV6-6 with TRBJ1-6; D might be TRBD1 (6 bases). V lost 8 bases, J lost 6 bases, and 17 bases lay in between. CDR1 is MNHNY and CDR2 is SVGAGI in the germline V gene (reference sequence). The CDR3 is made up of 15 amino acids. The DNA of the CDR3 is TGTGCCAGCGGATTATTTCGGACAGCTAATTCACCCCTCCACTTT. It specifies CASGLFRTANSPLHF.

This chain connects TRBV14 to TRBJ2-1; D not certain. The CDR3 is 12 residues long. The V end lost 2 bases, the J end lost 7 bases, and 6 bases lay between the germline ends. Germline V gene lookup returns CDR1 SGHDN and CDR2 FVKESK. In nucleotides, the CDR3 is TGTGCCAGCAGCCAACCCCGGAATGAGCAGTTCTTC. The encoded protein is CASSQPRNEQFF. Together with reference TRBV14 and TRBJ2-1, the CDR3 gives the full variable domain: EAGVTQFPSHSVIEKGQTVTLRCDPISGHDNLYWYRRVMGKEIKFLLHFVKESKQDESGMPNNRFLAERTGGTYSTLKVQPAELEDSGVYFCASSQPRNEQFFGPGTRLTVL.

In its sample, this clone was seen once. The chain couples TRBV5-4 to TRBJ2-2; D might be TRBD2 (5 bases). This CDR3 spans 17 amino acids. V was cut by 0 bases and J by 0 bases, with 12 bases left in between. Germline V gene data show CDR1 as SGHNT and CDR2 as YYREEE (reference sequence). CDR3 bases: TGTGCCAGCAGCTTGGACAGAAGGAGGCCGAACACCGGGGAGCTGTTTTTT. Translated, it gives CASSLDRRRPNTGELFF.

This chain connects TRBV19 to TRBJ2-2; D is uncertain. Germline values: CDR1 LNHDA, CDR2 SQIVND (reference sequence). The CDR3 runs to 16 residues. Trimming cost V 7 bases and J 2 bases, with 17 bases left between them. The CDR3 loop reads CASIPGPNLNTGELFF. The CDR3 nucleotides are TGTGCCAGTATCCCGGGCCCTAACCTTAACACCGGGGAGCTGTTTTTT.

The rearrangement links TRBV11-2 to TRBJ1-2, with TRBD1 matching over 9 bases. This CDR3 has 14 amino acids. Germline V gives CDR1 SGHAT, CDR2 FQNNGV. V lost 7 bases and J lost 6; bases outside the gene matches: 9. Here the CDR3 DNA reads TGTGCCAGCACCAAGGGGGACAGGGTAGATGGCTACACCTTC. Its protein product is CASTKGDRVDGYTF. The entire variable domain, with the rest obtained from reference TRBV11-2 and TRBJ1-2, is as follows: EAGVAQSPRYKIIEKRQSVAFWCNPISGHATLYWYQQILGQGPKLLIQFQNNGVVDDSQLPKDRFSAERLKGVDSTLKIQPAKLEDSAVYLCASTKGDRVDGYTFGSGTRLTVV.

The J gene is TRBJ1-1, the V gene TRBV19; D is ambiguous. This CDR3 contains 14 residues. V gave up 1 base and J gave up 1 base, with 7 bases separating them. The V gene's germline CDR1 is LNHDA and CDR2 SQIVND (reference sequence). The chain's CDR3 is CASSIGFSNTEAFF. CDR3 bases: TGTGCCAGTAGTATAGGGTTTTCGAACACTGAAGCTTTCTTT.

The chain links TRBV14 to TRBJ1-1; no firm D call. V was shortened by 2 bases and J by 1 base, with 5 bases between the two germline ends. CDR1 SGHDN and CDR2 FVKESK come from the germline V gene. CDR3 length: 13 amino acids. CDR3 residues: CASSQSQNTEAFF. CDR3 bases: TGTGCCAGCAGCCAAAGCCAGAACACTGAAGCTTTCTTT.

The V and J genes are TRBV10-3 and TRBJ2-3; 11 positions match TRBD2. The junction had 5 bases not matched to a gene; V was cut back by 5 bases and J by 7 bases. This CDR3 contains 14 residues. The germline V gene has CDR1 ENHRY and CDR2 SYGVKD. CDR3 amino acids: CAISIAGGQNTQYF. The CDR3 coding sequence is TGTGCCATCAGTATAGCGGGAGGGCAAAATACGCAGTATTTT.

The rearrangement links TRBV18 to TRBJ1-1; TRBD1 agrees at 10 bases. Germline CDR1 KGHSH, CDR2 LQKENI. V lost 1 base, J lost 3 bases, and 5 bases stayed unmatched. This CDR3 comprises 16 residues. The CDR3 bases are TGTGCCAGCTCACCACGGGACAGGGGAGGCGACACTGAAGCTTTCTTT. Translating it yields CASSPRDRGGDTEAFF.

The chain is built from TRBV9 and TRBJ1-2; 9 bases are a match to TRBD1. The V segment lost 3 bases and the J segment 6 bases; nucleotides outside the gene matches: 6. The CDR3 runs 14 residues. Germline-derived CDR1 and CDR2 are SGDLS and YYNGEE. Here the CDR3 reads CASSGRGQGNGYTF. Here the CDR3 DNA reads TGTGCCAGCAGCGGGAGGGGACAGGGTAATGGCTACACCTTC. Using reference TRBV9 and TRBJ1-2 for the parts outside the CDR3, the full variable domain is DSGVTQTPKHLITATGQRVTLRCSPRSGDLSVYWYQQSLDQGLQFLIQYYNGEERAKGNILERFSAQQFPDLHSELNLSSLELGDSALYFCASSGRGQGNGYTFGSGTRLTVV.

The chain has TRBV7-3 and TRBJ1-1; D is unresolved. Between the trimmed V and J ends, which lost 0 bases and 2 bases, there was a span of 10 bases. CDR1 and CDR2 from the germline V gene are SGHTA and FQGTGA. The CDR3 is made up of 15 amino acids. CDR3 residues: CASSLTPDINTEAFF. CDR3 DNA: TGTGCCAGCAGCTTAACCCCGGATATCAACACTGAAGCTTTCTTT.

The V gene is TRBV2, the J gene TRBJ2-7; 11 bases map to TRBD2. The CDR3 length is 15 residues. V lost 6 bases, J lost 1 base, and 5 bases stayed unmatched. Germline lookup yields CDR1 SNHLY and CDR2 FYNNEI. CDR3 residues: CASRPGTSGSYEQYF. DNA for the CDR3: TGTGCCAGCAGGCCCGGGACTAGCGGTTCCTACGAGCAGTACTTC.

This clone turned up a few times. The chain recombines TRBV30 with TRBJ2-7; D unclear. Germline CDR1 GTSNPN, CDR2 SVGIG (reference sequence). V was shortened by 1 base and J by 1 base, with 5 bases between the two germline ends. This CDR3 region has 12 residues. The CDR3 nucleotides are TGTGCCTGGAGTGGAGGTTCCTACGAGCAGTACTTC. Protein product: CAWSGGSYEQYF.

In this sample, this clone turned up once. The CDR3 sequence is CASSQAAGLNEKLFF. The DNA for the CDR3 is TGCGCCAGCAGCCAGGCTGCTGGACTTAATGAAAAACTGTTTTTT. The J gene is TRBJ1-4, the V gene TRBV4-1; D is uncertain. The germline V gene has CDR1 MGHRA and CDR2 YSYEKL. CDR3 size: 15 residues. Trimming stripped 3 bases from V and 4 bases from J, with 12 bases between.

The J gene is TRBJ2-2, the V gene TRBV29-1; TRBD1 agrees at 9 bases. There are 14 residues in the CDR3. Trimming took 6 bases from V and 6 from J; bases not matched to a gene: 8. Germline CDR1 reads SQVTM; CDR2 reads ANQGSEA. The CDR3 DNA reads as TGCAGCGTCCTCCGGGACAGGGTCCCCGGGGAGCTGTTTTTT. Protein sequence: CSVLRDRVPGELFF.

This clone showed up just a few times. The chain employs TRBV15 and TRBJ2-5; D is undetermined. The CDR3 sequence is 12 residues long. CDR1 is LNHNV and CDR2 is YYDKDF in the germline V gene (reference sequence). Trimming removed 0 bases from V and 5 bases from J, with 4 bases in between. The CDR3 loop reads CATSRDWETQYF. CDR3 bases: TGTGCCACCAGCAGAGATTGGGAGACCCAGTACTTC.

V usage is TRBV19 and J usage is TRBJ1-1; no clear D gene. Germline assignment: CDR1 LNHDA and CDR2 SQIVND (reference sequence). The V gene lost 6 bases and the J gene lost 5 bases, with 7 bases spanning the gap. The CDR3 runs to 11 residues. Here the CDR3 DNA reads TGTGCCAGTAGAGGATATACTGAAGCTTTCTTT. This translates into CASRGYTEAFF. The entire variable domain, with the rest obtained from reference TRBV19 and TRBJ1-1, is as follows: DGGITQSPKYLFRKEGQNVTLSCEQNLNHDAMYWYRQDPGQGLRLIYYSQIVNDFQKGDIAEGYSVSREKKESFPLTVTSAQKNPTAFYLCASRGYTEAFFGQGTRLTVV.

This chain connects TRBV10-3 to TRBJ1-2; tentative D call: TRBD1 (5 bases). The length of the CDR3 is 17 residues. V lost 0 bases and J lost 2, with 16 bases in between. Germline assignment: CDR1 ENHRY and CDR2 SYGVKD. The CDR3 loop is CAISESPADSLNYGYTF. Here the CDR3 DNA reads TGTGCCATCAGTGAGTCCCCCGCCGACAGTCTCAACTATGGCTACACCTTC.

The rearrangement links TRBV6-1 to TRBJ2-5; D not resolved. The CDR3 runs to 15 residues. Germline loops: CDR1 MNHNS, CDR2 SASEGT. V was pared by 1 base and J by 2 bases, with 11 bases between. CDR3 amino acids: CASSEGLLGQETQYF. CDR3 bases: TGTGCCAGCAGTGAAGGCCTGTTAGGTCAAGAGACCCAGTACTTC.

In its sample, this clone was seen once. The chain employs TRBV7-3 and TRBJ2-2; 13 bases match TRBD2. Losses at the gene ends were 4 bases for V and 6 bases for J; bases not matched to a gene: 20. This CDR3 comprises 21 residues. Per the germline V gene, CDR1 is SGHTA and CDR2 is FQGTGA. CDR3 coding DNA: TGTGCCAGCAGCTATCGACCCCGGACTAGCGGGAGAGTCTCGGGCGCCGGGGAGCTGTTTTTT. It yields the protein CASSYRPRTSGRVSGAGELFF.

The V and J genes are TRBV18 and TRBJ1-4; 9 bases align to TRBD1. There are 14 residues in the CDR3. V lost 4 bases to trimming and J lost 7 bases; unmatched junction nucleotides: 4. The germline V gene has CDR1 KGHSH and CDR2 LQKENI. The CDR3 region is CASSLDRGVEKLFF. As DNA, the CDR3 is TGTGCCAGCTCACTGGACAGGGGAGTTGAAAAACTGTTTTTT.

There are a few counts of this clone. The CDR3 DNA follows: TGTGCCAGCAGCTTAACGTCGGGGGAGGGATCACCCCTCCACTTT. Residues: CASSLTSGEGSPLHF. The chain links TRBV7-3 to TRBJ1-6; D perhaps matches TRBD1 (5 bases). The CDR3 covers 15 residues. Germline CDR1 reads SGHTA; CDR2 reads FQGTGA. With 0 bases removed from V and 10 bases from J, the gap between germline ends came to 13 bases.

The CDR3 DNA is TGCGCCAGCAGCCAAGCGCCGCGGGGCGCCGGGGAGCTGTTTTTT. This sequence encodes CASSQAPRGAGELFF. This chain connects TRBV4-1 to TRBJ2-2; weak D call: TRBD2 (6 bases). This CDR3 comprises 15 residues. Germline V gene data show CDR1 as MGHRA and CDR2 as YSYEKL. Between the trimmed V and J ends, which lost 1 base and 6 bases, there was a span of 12 bases.